The clone carrying this TCR beta chain was counted once. Its target is not known. This sample was taken from a study of cytomegalovirus exposure and HLA in healthy donors. About the study: Drawn from HLA-typed donors, tens of millions of unique TCRs were held in an early data release.

Study-wide findings and caveats: Certain indistinguishable V segments, among them TRBV6-2 and TRBV6-3, were excluded. V- and J-gene trimming in TCR beta was tied to a missense DCLRE1C variant by an analysis performed later.

The length of the CDR3 is 14 residues. V lost 1 base, J lost 2 bases, and 8 bases lay in between. Per the germline V gene, CDR1 is SGDLS and CDR2 is YYNGEE. Amplification used 60 Vbeta primers and 13 Jbeta primers. This table comes from immunoSEQ multiplex PCR, and its TCRdb copy is limited to in-frame clones, with some not included. The data contain fewer than 150,000 clones, around 77% of them singletons. The chain recombines TRBV9 with TRBJ2-3, with D tentatively TRBD2 (5 bases). Sequencing was carried out using PBMCs. The sequence derives from a woman aged 30 to 39 in good health and CMV-seropositive. In nucleotides, the CDR3 is TGTGCCAGCAGCGTATCCGGGGACACAGATACGCAGTATTTT. Translating it yields CASSVSGDTDTQYF. Combining the CDR3 with reference TRBV9 and TRBJ2-3 gives the whole variable domain DSGVTQTPKHLITATGQRVTLRCSPRSGDLSVYWYQQSLDQGLQFLIQYYNGEERAKGNILERFSAQQFPDLHSELNLSSLELGDSALYFCASSVSGDTDTQYFGPGTRLTVL.